Presented here are 19 T cell receptor beta chains from one specimen sequenced in a study of regulatory T cells in long-lasting Graves disease. Researchers made TCR beta libraries by using iRepertoire HTBI primers and running Arm-PCR on CDR3 regions. TCRdb independently ran MiXCR on the multiplex PCR reads; one entry per CDR3 protein. Among about 660,000 distinct CDR3 sequences, 25% to 35% were seen once, and the ten largest hold 42%. Time point defined: persistent/refractory GD, antithyroid drugs over 5 years with positive TRAb. PBMC-derived RNA was used for the TCR library. The starting material was peripheral blood mononuclear cells (PBMCs), obtained when the disease was refractory, from a patient treated with antithyroid drugs. The receptors derive from a female donor with Graves disease.

This clonotype was seen at least ten times. V gene TRBV6-8 combines with J gene TRBJ2-7, with D unclear. V gave up 5 bases and J gave up 0 bases, with 11 bases separating them. This CDR3 spans 14 amino acids. Germline V gene data show CDR1 as MNHGY and CDR2 as SAAAGT. The CDR3 is CASSVKRSSYEQYF. The CDR3 region has the DNA TGTGCCAGCAGTGTAAAGAGGAGCTCCTACGAGCAGTACTTC.

The chain combines TRBV20-1 with TRBJ2-7; the D call may be TRBD1 or TRBD2 (5 bases each). With 1 base removed from V and 2 bases from J, the gap between germline ends came to 18 bases. Germline CDR1 DFQATT, CDR2 SNEGSKA (reference sequence). The CDR3 has 16 amino acids. The CDR3 DNA is TGCAGTGCTAGAGGGGGCAGGGACGGATTTACCTACGAGCAGTACTTC. It codes for CSARGGRDGFTYEQYF.

The CDR3: CAISEAFRDRAFATNEKLFF. The CDR3 region has the DNA TGTGCCATCAGTGAGGCCTTCCGGGACAGGGCTTTTGCAACTAATGAAAAACTGTTTTTT. The chain links TRBV10-3 to TRBJ1-4; 9 nucleotides align to TRBD1. Trimming took 2 bases from V and 0 from J; bases not matched to a gene: 13. The CDR3 totals 20 residues. Germline CDR1 is ENHRY and CDR2 is SYGVKD.

The J gene is TRBJ1-6, the V gene TRBV11-2, with 9 bases fitting TRBD1. V shed 4 bases, J shed 9 bases, and the junction held 10 bases outside the gene matches. Germline CDR1 reads SGHAT; CDR2 reads FQNNGV. The CDR3 covers 16 residues. Here the CDR3 DNA reads TGTGCCAGCAGCTCAAGCCCGGGACAGGGTGTTTCACCCCTCCACTTT. As protein: CASSSSPGQGVSPLHF. Based on the CDR3 plus reference TRBV11-2 and TRBJ1-6, the full variable domain is EAGVAQSPRYKIIEKRQSVAFWCNPISGHATLYWYQQILGQGPKLLIQFQNNGVVDDSQLPKDRFSAERLKGVDSTLKIQPAKLEDSAVYLCASSSSPGQGVSPLHFGNGTRLTVT.

At least ten counts were recorded for this clonotype. This chain joins TRBV28 and TRBJ1-1; no clear D gene. This CDR3 comprises 14 residues. Trimming cost V 2 bases and J 1 base, with 8 bases left between them. Germline V CDR1 and CDR2: MDHEN, SYDVKM. CDR3 amino acids: CASSLVAPNTEAFF. DNA for the CDR3: TGTGCCAGCAGTTTAGTAGCACCGAACACTGAAGCTTTCTTT.

The V call is TRBV19, the J call TRBJ1-4; 7 bases match TRBD1. CDR3 size: 16 residues. Germline values: CDR1 LNHDA, CDR2 SQIVND (reference sequence). J gave up 7 bases and V 7 bases, and 15 bases lay outside the gene matches. The CDR3 loop is CASNDLTGTYGEKLFF. The CDR3 DNA reads TGTGCCAGTAACGACCTGACAGGGACATATGGTGAAAAACTGTTTTTT.

V is TRBV6-1 and J is TRBJ1-2; 9 positions agree with TRBD1. CDR1 and CDR2 (germline): MNHNS, SASEGT. V shed 6 bases, J shed 0 bases, and the junction held 8 bases outside the gene matches. The CDR3 contains 16 residues. CDR3 bases: TGTGCCAGCAGACAACAGGGGGCTGTTGCTAACTATGGCTACACCTTC. Protein: CASRQQGAVANYGYTF.

Concerning this clonotype: A clone one base away is much larger, so this may be a read error. V usage is TRBV20-1 and J usage is TRBJ2-5; no definite D call. V was shortened by 7 bases and J by 5 bases, with 11 bases between the two germline ends. CDR1 is DFQATT, CDR2 SNEGSKA, per germline (reference sequence). This CDR3 comprises 11 residues. DNA of the CDR3: TGCAGTGTTAGTAGGTTGGAGACCCAGTACTTC. Its translation: CSVSRLETQYF.

This clonotype was counted at least ten times. The genes are TRBV28 and TRBJ1-4; a weak D match, TRBD1 (6 bases). The length of the CDR3 is 14 residues. CDR1 and CDR2 (germline): MDHEN, SYDVKM. V was shortened by 6 bases and J by 8 bases, with 16 bases between the two germline ends. For the CDR3, the DNA is TGTGCCAGCAGCCCTGAAACAGGGACCGAAAAACTGTTTTTT. Protein product: CASSPETGTEKLFF.

This clonotype was detected a few times. The chain uses TRBV6-1 and TRBJ1-3; 7 bases align to TRBD1. The CDR3 is 17 residues long. Trimming at V came to 5 bases and at J to 0 bases, leaving 10 bases not matched to a gene. Germline CDR1 MNHNS, CDR2 SASEGT. The chain's CDR3 is CASSRWDRANSGNTIYF. In DNA form, the CDR3 reads TGTGCCAGCAGTAGATGGGACAGAGCGAACTCTGGAAACACCATATATTTT.

The chain carries TRBV20-1 and TRBJ1-2, with 10 positions matching TRBD1. The CDR3 consists of 16 residues. CDR1 and CDR2 (germline): DFQATT, SNEGSKA (reference sequence). The trim removed 5 bases at V and 1 base at J, leaving 10 bases unmatched. CDR3 loop: CSALTWDRGRNYGYTF. Here the CDR3 DNA reads TGCAGTGCTCTCACCTGGGACAGGGGCCGTAACTATGGCTACACCTTC.

This clonotype appeared many times. The J gene is TRBJ1-5, the V gene TRBV2; 7 bases agree with TRBD1. Germline values: CDR1 SNHLY, CDR2 FYNNEI. This CDR3 is built from 15 residues. Germline trimming cut 1 base from V and 5 bases from J; bases unmatched to any gene: 5. The CDR3 nucleotides read TGTGCCAGCAGTGAAGACAGGGGAGGTGATCAGCCCCAGCATTTT. Translated, it gives CASSEDRGGDQPQHF.

This clonotype has only a few counts. This chain links TRBV11-2 with TRBJ1-2; TRBD1 matches 9 bases. This CDR3 has 14 amino acids. After removal of 3 bases from V and 5 bases from J, the junction contained 4 bases not matched to a gene. Germline CDR1 reads SGHAT; CDR2 reads FQNNGV. The chain's CDR3 is CASSFLTGGYGYTF. The CDR3 DNA follows: TGTGCCAGCAGCTTTCTGACAGGGGGTTATGGCTACACCTTC. Looking up the rest from reference TRBV11-2 and TRBJ1-2 gives the full variable domain: EAGVAQSPRYKIIEKRQSVAFWCNPISGHATLYWYQQILGQGPKLLIQFQNNGVVDDSQLPKDRFSAERLKGVDSTLKIQPAKLEDSAVYLCASSFLTGGYGYTFGSGTRLTVV.

As regards this clonotype: At one of its ends the junction is not consistent with the germline gene, which may arise from a read error. This rearrangement joins TRBV5-1 to TRBJ2-2, with D possibly being TRBD2 (6 bases). The CDR3 runs to 15 residues. The germline gives CDR1 SGHRS, CDR2 YFSETQ. CDR3 loop: CASSTTIGHTGGLFF. The DNA for the CDR3 is TGCGCCAGCAGCACGACTATCGGACACACCGGGGGGCTGTTTTTT.

Only a few counts were recorded for this clonotype. This rearrangement joins TRBV12-3 or TRBV12-4 to TRBJ1-5; D remains unclear. The CDR3 extends over 13 amino acids. The V and J ends lost 3 bases and 4 bases respectively, with 7 bases between them. DNA for the CDR3: TGTGCCAGCAGTTTTAGAATAAATCAGCCCCAGCATTTT. Amino acid sequence: CASSFRINQPQHF.

The rearrangement uses TRBV12-3 or TRBV12-4 and TRBJ1-6; D gene ambiguous. The CDR3 is made up of 13 amino acids. The germline V and J ends were trimmed by 3 bases and 14 bases, with 14 bases remaining between them. The CDR3 nucleotides read TGTGCCAGCAGTTTTCGGGCTGGAGGAACCCTCCACTTT. It specifies CASSFRAGGTLHF.

This clonotype was observed a single time. This chain connects TRBV3-1 to TRBJ1-1; D is perhaps TRBD1 (6 bases). The germline gives CDR1 LGHDT, CDR2 YNNKEL (reference sequence). The ends were cut back, 0 bases at V and 8 bases at J, with 13 bases in the middle. CDR3 length: 14 residues. The CDR3 spells CASSQDDGGMEAFF. CDR3 in DNA: TGTGCCAGCAGCCAAGATGACGGGGGCATGGAAGCTTTCTTT. The full variable domain, in which reference TRBV3-1 and TRBJ1-1 provide the parts outside the CDR3, is DTAVSQTPKYLVTQMGNDKSIKCEQNLGHDTMYWYKQDSKKFLKIMFSYNNKELIINETVPNRFSPKSPDKAHLNLHINSLELGDSAVYFCASSQDDGGMEAFFGQGTRLTVV.

This clonotype was counted at least ten times. The rearrangement links TRBV28 to TRBJ1-2, with TRBD1 as a possible D gene (6 bases). Trimming cost V 8 bases and J 1 base, with 11 bases left between them. From germline, CDR1 is MDHEN and CDR2 SYDVKM. This CDR3 region has 13 residues. CDR3 protein: CASRTANNYGYTF. The CDR3 nucleotides read TGTGCCAGCCGGACAGCTAATAACTATGGCTACACCTTC.

This clonotype was counted at least ten times. J is TRBJ1-2 and V is TRBV6-5; D not certain. The CDR3 sequence is 14 residues long. Looked up from germline, CDR1 is MNHEY and CDR2 is SVGAGI. Trimming stripped 0 bases from V and 7 bases from J, with 12 bases between. CDR3 region: CASSYSPGVSGYTF. The CDR3 DNA follows: TGTGCCAGCAGTTACTCCCCTGGGGTCTCTGGCTACACCTTC.